This T cell receptor beta chain was retrieved from a study of T cells in women clearing cervical HPV infection. The V gene's germline CDR1 is SGHNT and CDR2 YYREEE (reference sequence). CDR3 length: 14 residues. The V segment lost 5 bases and the J segment 4 bases; nucleotides outside the gene matches: 8. Findings and limits, study-wide: Cases and controls were distinguished at AUC 0.83 by richness and V genes. Cases carried less TRBV6-7 than controls: roughly 0.11% versus 0.16%.

Generated by immunoSEQ multiplex PCR, the TCRdb table keeps only in-frame clones and is missing some. The data show about 30,000 clones, and the top ten clones hold around 3.2%. About this clone: Its antigen is unidentified. Read sequence stops 3 residues before the CDR3 end, and the germline J gene provides the missing end.

All participants had a single incident cervical HPV16 infection, and prevalent HPV16 infections were excluded. Sequencing used blood buffy coat. The sequence was obtained from a woman between 18 and 70 years old with a cervical HPV16 infection that either progressed to CIN3+ or cleared (not recorded which). The J gene is TRBJ1-2, the V gene TRBV5-4; 7 nucleotides align to TRBD1. The CDR3 spells CASSSPGQIYGYTF. Partial CDR3 DNA: TGTGCCAGCAGTTCACCGGGACAGATCTATGGC.